This T cell receptor beta chain was observed in a study of CD8+ T cells in alopecia areata. Study results and caveats: Many expanded lesional clones remained in scalp and blood on tofacitinib.

TCR sequencing used cDNA made by reverse transcription of extracted RNA. Profiling relied on immunoSEQ multiplex PCR, and the TCRdb table lists in-frame clones only, not all of them. The sample holds about 150,000 clones, about 59% seen once. The CDR3 loop spans 13 amino acids. CDR1 and CDR2 from the germline V gene are SGHDT and YYEEEE. The V end lost 2 bases, the J end lost 0 bases, and 5 bases lay between the germline ends. Comments on this clone: Its specificity is not known.

The treatment here: oral pan-JAK inhibitor, 5-10 mg twice daily. The sequenced sample was CD8+ T cells sorted from blood, obtained at week 4, from a patient treated with tofacitinib. The chain joins TRBV5-6 to TRBJ1-1; D gene uncertain. This TCR was recovered from a human donor with alopecia areata. The CDR3 is CASSFIMNTEAFF. In nucleotides, the CDR3 is TGTGCCAGCAGCTTTATTATGAACACTGAAGCTTTCTTT.